This TCR beta chain was sequenced in a study of a mutant IDH1 vaccine in newly diagnosed glioma. Study details: Vaccination followed radiotherapy alone by 4-6 weeks, or accompanied temozolomide cycles. Previous treatment comprised radiotherapy, temozolomide, or both, mostly both.

The ends were cut back, 3 bases at V and 3 bases at J, with 6 bases in the middle. Per the germline V gene, CDR1 is DFQATT and CDR2 is SNEGSKA (reference sequence). CDR3 size: 11 residues. Assay: immunoSEQ multiplex PCR; the TCRdb copy retains only in-frame clones and omits some. The sample consists of tens of thousands of clones, 74% of them appearing once. Points on this clone: Its antigen is currently unknown.

Time point defined: week 35, safety follow-up. Topical imiquimod accompanied each vaccine dose, which consisted of 300 ug of mutant IDH1 20-mer peptide. Patients in the study were vaccinated eight times, receiving shots in weeks 1, 3, 5, 7, 11, 15, 19 and 23. This sequence joins TRBV20-1 and TRBJ2-7, with TRBD2 as a possible D gene (5 bases). The source was PBMCs, collected from a glioma patient whose treatment included an IDH1 peptide vaccine. The sequence derives from a man in his forties or fifties with glioma. The CDR3 DNA reads TGCAGTGCTAGTCGGGGCTACGAGCAGTACTTC. As protein: CSASRGYEQYF.